These 30 T cell receptor beta chains came from one sample sequenced in a study of blood T cell repertoires in COVID-19. Using immunoSEQ multiplex PCR, the repertoire was profiled, and TCRdb retains in-frame clones only, with some absent. The sample has about 160,000 clones; approximately 86% are singletons. Material: peripheral blood. All receptors come from a man aged 60 to 75 with COVID-19, enrolled during active disease.

The CDR3 here is CASSPGTSATGELFF. The CDR3 coding sequence is TGTGCCAGCAGCCCCGGGACTAGCGCGACCGGGGAGCTGTTTTTT. The V gene is TRBV6-4, the J gene TRBJ2-2; 10 nucleotides agree with TRBD2. The junction had 6 bases not matched to a gene; V was cut back by 6 bases and J by 5 bases. The CDR3 sequence is 15 residues long. Germline CDR1 is MRHNA and CDR2 is SNTAGT.

The chain is built from TRBV28 and TRBJ1-1, with TRBD1 as a possible D gene (5 bases). The CDR3 extends over 16 amino acids. Germline CDR1 is MDHEN and CDR2 is SYDVKM. V lost 1 base to trimming and J lost 7 bases, with 19 bases between them. DNA of the CDR3: TGTGCCAGCAGTTTATCGACGACATGGCAGGGCTTTGAAGCTTTCTTT. It codes for CASSLSTTWQGFEAFF.

The chain's CDR3 is CASSNLGNIQYF. DNA for the CDR3: TGTGCCAGTAGTAATCTCGGAAACATTCAGTACTTC. The chain uses TRBV19 and TRBJ2-4; no firm D call. CDR1 and CDR2 (germline): LNHDA, SQIVND (reference sequence). The V end lost 4 bases, the J end lost 6 bases, and 7 bases lay between the germline ends. The CDR3 length is 12 residues.

The rearrangement joins TRBV6-5 to TRBJ1-2, with 11 bases matching TRBD1. The V segment lost 7 bases and the J segment 4 bases; nucleotides outside the gene matches: 5. This CDR3 contains 14 residues. The germline V gene encodes CDR1 MNHEY and CDR2 SVGAGI. CDR3 nucleotide sequence: TGTGCCAGCACCCAGGACAGGGGGCTCTATGGCTACACCTTC. Translation gives CASTQDRGLYGYTF.

The V and J genes are TRBV5-6 and TRBJ2-7, with 8 bases that match TRBD1. The CDR3 has 15 residues. Germline V gene lookup returns CDR1 SGHDT and CDR2 YYEEEE. Trimming at V came to 0 bases and at J to 8 bases, leaving 10 bases not matched to a gene. The CDR3 nucleotides are TGTGCCAGCAGCTTGGCCTCGGACAGGGCCCAACAGCAGTACTTC. This codes for CASSLASDRAQQQYF.

J is TRBJ1-6 and V is TRBV9; TRBD1 matches 8 bases. The CDR3 is 16 residues long. The germline CDR1 and CDR2 sequences are SGDLS and YYNGEE. J lost 2 bases, V lost 2 bases, and 3 bases had no gene match. The CDR3 spells CASSVSGGTYNSPLHF. The CDR3 nucleotides read TGTGCCAGCAGCGTGTCAGGGGGCACCTATAATTCACCCCTCCACTTT.

The chain couples TRBV6-5 to TRBJ2-7, with 8 bases lining up with TRBD2. The germline gives CDR1 MNHEY, CDR2 SVGAGI. The CDR3 runs 13 residues. V was pared by 7 bases and J by 4 bases, with 6 bases of the junction left unmatched. The CDR3 region has the DNA TGTGCCAGCACCAATAGCGGGGATTACGAGCAGTACTTC. Its protein product is CASTNSGDYEQYF.

The CDR3 DNA reads as TGTGCCAGCAGTTCATACAGGGGGGGGGCCTATGGCTACACCTTC. Amino acids: CASSSYRGGAYGYTF. This chain links TRBV27 with TRBJ1-2; 8 nucleotides align to TRBD1. CDR1 and CDR2 from the germline V gene are MNHEY and SMNVEV (reference sequence). V was pared by 4 bases and J by 4 bases, with 8 bases of the junction left unmatched. The CDR3 sequence is 15 residues long.

The sample holds one count of this clone. The chain carries TRBV5-6 and TRBJ1-5; D uncertain. Germline V gene lookup returns CDR1 SGHDT and CDR2 YYEEEE. V was clipped by 0 bases and J by 3 bases, with 10 bases between them. CDR3 length: 15 residues. CDR3 sequence: CASSLGTATNQPQHF. CDR3 sequence (DNA): TGTGCCAGCAGCTTGGGTACAGCCACCAATCAGCCCCAGCATTTT.

The J gene is TRBJ2-6, the V gene TRBV19; 8 positions agree with TRBD1. Germline V lookup: CDR1 LNHDA, CDR2 SQIVND (reference sequence). CDR3 length: 16 residues. V lost 4 bases to trimming and J lost 3 bases; unmatched junction nucleotides: 5. CDR3 in amino acids: CASSRSGGGGANVLTF. CDR3 DNA sequence: TGTGCCAGTAGTAGGTCAGGGGGCGGTGGGGCCAACGTCCTGACTTTC.

V is TRBV7-8 and J is TRBJ2-1, with 13 nucleotides matching TRBD2. The CDR3 loop spans 16 amino acids. J gave up 4 bases and V 4 bases, and 4 bases lay outside the gene matches. Per germline, CDR1 SGHVS and CDR2 FQNEAQ. Here the CDR3 reads CASSSGLAGEYNEQFF. The CDR3 DNA sequence: TGTGCCAGCAGCTCAGGACTAGCGGGGGAATACAATGAGCAGTTCTTC.

Comment on this clone: A junction boundary mismatches the germline segment, possibly from a read error. The chain has TRBV7-7 and TRBJ2-5, with 9 bases identical to TRBD2. This CDR3 spans 16 amino acids. Germline assignment: CDR1 SSHAT and CDR2 FNYEAQ (reference sequence). CDR3 DNA: TGTGCTAGCAGCTTAGGCGCCGGGACTAGCAAAGAGACCCAGTACTTC. Encoded protein: CASSLGAGTSKETQYF.

The V call is TRBV3-1 (or the pseudogene TRBV3-2), the J call TRBJ2-3; D is perhaps TRBD1 (5 bases). The germline V and J ends were trimmed by 0 bases and 4 bases, with 11 bases remaining between them. CDR1 and CDR2 (germline): LGHDT, YNNKEL (reference sequence). The CDR3 has 15 amino acids. The CDR3 sequence: CASSQDRVNADTQYF. CDR3 nucleotide sequence: TGTGCCAGCAGCCAAGACAGGGTGAACGCAGATACGCAGTATTTT.

The chain couples TRBV5-1 to TRBJ2-5, with D hard to call. The germline CDR1 and CDR2 sequences are SGHRS and YFSETQ. The CDR3 covers 14 residues. V lost 0 bases to trimming and J lost 2 bases, with 8 bases between them. The CDR3: CASSLVSEQETQYF. DNA for the CDR3: TGCGCCAGCAGCTTGGTGTCAGAACAAGAGACCCAGTACTTC. The complete variable domain, with remaining parts taken from reference TRBV5-1 and TRBJ2-5, reads KAGVTQTPRYLIKTRGQQVTLSCSPISGHRSVSWYQQTPGQGLQFLFEYFSETQRNKGNFPGRFSGRQFSNSRSEMNVSTLELGDSALYLCASSLVSEQETQYFGPGTRLLVL.

This clone was observed a handful of times. The chain links TRBV9 to TRBJ2-1; 7 bases agree with TRBD1. After removal of 4 bases from V and 6 bases from J, the junction contained 7 bases not matched to a gene. The CDR3 loop spans 14 amino acids. Germline CDR1 and CDR2: SGDLS and YYNGEE. CDR3 nucleotide sequence: TGTGCCAGCAGCACCCCGGGACAGTTCAATGAGCAGTTCTTC. Its translation is CASSTPGQFNEQFF.

This chain connects TRBV28 to TRBJ2-1; TRBD2 agrees at 7 bases. Trimming cost V 10 bases and J 5 bases; bases outside gene matches: 14. The CDR3 length is 15 residues. Germline-derived CDR1 and CDR2 are MDHEN and SYDVKM. The CDR3 DNA follows: TGTGCCACCCATACCGGGACTAAGGGGCACAATGAGCAGTTCTTC. This sequence encodes CATHTGTKGHNEQFF.

The V call is TRBV6-2 or TRBV6-3, the J call TRBJ2-3; D unclear. The CDR3 has 13 amino acids. Trimming removed 2 bases from V and 8 bases from J, with 11 bases in between. Germline assignment: CDR1 MNHEY and CDR2 SVGEGT. CDR3 sequence (DNA): TGTGCCAGCAGTTACCCACCTAGAGTTACGCAGTATTTT. Translating it yields CASSYPPRVTQYF.

CDR3 DNA: TGCGCCAGCAGCTTAGGGGGAGAATCGAACACTGAAGCTTTCTTT. Protein: CASSLGGESNTEAFF. This chain connects TRBV5-1 to TRBJ1-1, with TRBD1 as a possible D gene (6 bases). Germline lookup yields CDR1 SGHRS and CDR2 YFSETQ. The CDR3 is 15 amino acids. Trimming took off 2 bases at V and 1 base at J, with 12 bases between the two ends.

This clone was found once. The CDR3 region is CASSAGTGVGSGELFF. In nucleotides, the CDR3 is TGTGCCAGCAGCGCGGGGACAGGGGTTGGGTCCGGGGAGCTGTTTTTT. The chain combines TRBV9 with TRBJ2-2, with TRBD1 identical over 10 bases. In germline, CDR1 is SGDLS, CDR2 YYNGEE. Losses at the gene ends were 3 bases for V and 6 bases for J; bases not matched to a gene: 8. This CDR3 contains 16 residues.

This rearrangement joins TRBV6-5 to TRBJ2-2, with TRBD1 identical over 7 bases. Germline V CDR1 and CDR2: MNHEY, SVGAGI. This CDR3 is built from 12 residues. J gave up 9 bases and V 8 bases, and 6 bases lay outside the gene matches. DNA for the CDR3: TGTGCCAGCGGAGACAGGGTCCGGGAGCTGTTTTTT. Translation: CASGDRVRELFF.

The genes are TRBV28 and TRBJ2-1; TRBD2 agrees at 8 bases. The V gene's germline CDR1 is MDHEN and CDR2 SYDVKM. Germline trimming cut 6 bases from V and 15 bases from J; bases unmatched to any gene: 16. CDR3 length equals 14 residues. CDR3 nucleotides: TGTGCCAGCAGGGGGGGCCCGGGGGGGGTCTTCGGGTTCTTC. Its protein is CASRGGPGGVFGFF.

This sequence joins TRBV19 and TRBJ2-5, with D unresolved. The CDR3 is 13 amino acids. The germline gives CDR1 LNHDA, CDR2 SQIVND (reference sequence). V was trimmed by 3 bases and J by 0 bases, leaving 5 bases between them. The DNA of the CDR3 is TGTGCCAGTAGTATCGGGTACCAAGAGACCCAGTACTTC. Translating gives CASSIGYQETQYF.

This rearrangement joins TRBV19 to TRBJ1-5; 8 bases match TRBD1. CDR1 and CDR2 from the germline V gene are LNHDA and SQIVND (reference sequence). CDR3 length: 13 residues. The J segment lost 2 bases and the V segment lost 8 bases, leaving 2 bases of the junction unmatched. CDR3 DNA sequence: TGTGCCAGTTCGGACAGGGGCAATCAGCCCCAGCATTTT. As protein: CASSDRGNQPQHF.

This clone was detected only a few times. The rearrangement uses TRBV29-1 and TRBJ1-2; maybe TRBD1 (5 bases). Per germline, CDR1 SQVTM and CDR2 ANQGSEA. V gave up 5 bases and J gave up 5 bases, with 21 bases separating them. The CDR3 loop spans 15 amino acids. The CDR3 region is CSVRGLDGTAYGYTF. The DNA for the CDR3 is TGCAGCGTTCGCGGCCTGGACGGGACTGCTTATGGCTACACCTTC. Filled out from reference TRBV29-1 and TRBJ1-2, the complete variable domain reads SAVISQKPSRDICQRGTSLTIQCQVDSQVTMMFWYRQQPGQSLTLIATANQGSEATYESGFVIDKFPISRPNLTFSTLTVSNMSPEDSSIYLCSVRGLDGTAYGYTFGSGTRLTVV.

This chain uses TRBV10-3 with TRBJ1-5; TRBD1 might be the D (5 bases). Germline CDR1 and CDR2: ENHRY and SYGVKD. The CDR3 runs to 13 residues. Trimming stripped 4 bases from V and 3 bases from J, with 7 bases between. Here the CDR3 reads CAISGQSNQPQHF. The CDR3 DNA follows: TGTGCCATCAGTGGACAGTCCAATCAGCCCCAGCATTTT.

The V call is TRBV19, the J call TRBJ1-5; 7 bases line up with TRBD1. Trimming cost V 4 bases and J 0 bases; bases outside gene matches: 6. CDR1 is LNHDA, CDR2 SQIVND, per germline (reference sequence). The CDR3 is 16 residues long. The CDR3 is CASSTSGTASNQPQHF. The DNA for the CDR3 is TGTGCCAGTAGTACGTCCGGGACAGCTAGCAATCAGCCCCAGCATTTT. Full variable domain (missing parts from reference TRBV19 and TRBJ1-5): DGGITQSPKYLFRKEGQNVTLSCEQNLNHDAMYWYRQDPGQGLRLIYYSQIVNDFQKGDIAEGYSVSREKKESFPLTVTSAQKNPTAFYLCASSTSGTASNQPQHFGDGTRLSIL.

The CDR3 protein is CSVEDWGSGGSVVNEQFF. The CDR3 DNA sequence: TGCAGCGTTGAAGATTGGGGTAGCGGGGGTTCCGTCGTTAATGAGCAGTTCTTC. The chain joins TRBV29-1 to TRBJ2-1; 9 bases are a match to TRBD2. V was clipped by 0 bases and J by 7 bases; unmatched bases: 16. Germline V gene data show CDR1 as SQVTM and CDR2 as ANQGSEA. The length of the CDR3 is 18 residues.

The CDR3 DNA reads TGTGCCAGCAGCTTAGGAACAGGTGACTCTGGAAACACCATATATTTT. Translated: CASSLGTGDSGNTIYF. The chain recombines TRBV7-9 with TRBJ1-3; D possibly corresponds to TRBD1 (5 bases). This CDR3 has 16 amino acids. Germline V gene lookup returns CDR1 SEHNR and CDR2 FQNEAQ (reference sequence). V gave up 1 base and J gave up 0 bases, with 10 bases separating them.

The chain combines TRBV3-1 (or the pseudogene TRBV3-2) with TRBJ1-4; D is possibly TRBD1 (5 bases). The V gene's germline CDR1 is LGHDT and CDR2 YNNKEL (reference sequence). The CDR3 length is 16 residues. Trimming left V 5 bases short and J 8 bases short, with 21 bases between. The CDR3 protein is CASSERSEGFREKLFF. For the CDR3, the DNA is TGTGCCAGCAGCGAAAGATCGGAGGGGTTTCGAGAAAAACTGTTTTTT.

The chain combines TRBV28 with TRBJ1-4, with 11 bases aligning to TRBD1. The germline V gene encodes CDR1 MDHEN and CDR2 SYDVKM. CDR3 length: 16 amino acids. J was trimmed by 8 bases and V by 5 bases; bases with no gene match: 10. CDR3 sequence (DNA): TGTGCCAGCAGTCGGACAGGGGGCGATTCGCGAGAAAAACTGTTTTTT. Translating gives CASSRTGGDSREKLFF.